Here is one TCR beta chain with its context. The data belong to a study of PD-1 blockade in classical Hodgkin lymphoma. The time point denotes: cycle 4 day 1 (C4D1), after more than five weeks of nivolumab. In every patient, relapse followed autologous stem cell transplantation, while exposure to brentuximab vedotin differed. Researchers report purifying CD4+ T cells from thawed PBMCs by magnetic negative selection. TCRdb keeps only in-frame clones here, not all; method: immunoSEQ multiplex PCR. The table shows around 28,000 clones, with under 90% occurring only once. Germline lookup yields CDR1 SGHAT and CDR2 FQNNGV. V was pared by 5 bases and J by 6 bases, with 5 bases of the junction left unmatched. This CDR3 comprises 16 residues.

This sequence originates from a human donor with classical Hodgkin lymphoma. The chain has TRBV11-2 and TRBJ2-2, with 14 bases that match TRBD2. The sample in question was CD4+ T cells from blood, obtained before the fourth cycle of nivolumab. CDR3 amino acids: CASSGRLAGGPGELFF. DNA for the CDR3: TGTGCCAGCAGCGGACGACTAGCGGGGGGGCCCGGGGAGCTGTTTTTT.